This TCR beta chain was profiled in a study of OX40 agonist ivuxolimab in advanced cancers. Study summary: Prior anti-PD-1, anti-PD-L1 or anti-CTLA-4 therapy was allowed; 35% to 40% had some. Study-wide results and limits: CD8+ T cells (on average) carried more expanded clones than CD4+ T cells.

Sequenced by immunoSEQ multiplex PCR; TCRdb stores in-frame clones only, minus some. The sample records roughly 84,000 clones, roughly 80% being singletons. Germline-derived CDR1 and CDR2 are PRHDT and FYEKMQ (reference sequence). V gave up 4 bases and J gave up 1 base; unmatched junction bases: 12. The CDR3 extends over 18 amino acids. If patients had autoimmune disease history or systemic immunosuppression, they were excluded. Blood got drawn at baseline, again on cycle 4 day 1, and then on cycle 7 day 1. As concerns this clone: The antigen is unknown.

The rearrangement links TRBV13 to TRBJ2-5, with 10 bases aligning to TRBD1. The sample here was CD4+ or CD8+ T cells sorted from blood, taken in a trial of the OX40 agonist ivuxolimab. The source of this sequence is an adult with an advanced solid tumor such as melanoma, head and neck, liver or kidney cancer. Written as DNA, the CDR3 is TGTGCCAGCAGCTCTCCTATGCGGACAGGGGGGACCCAAGAGACCCAGTACTTC. Translating it yields CASSSPMRTGGTQETQYF.